The TCR beta chain under discussion was sequenced for a study of post-analysis software for immune sequencing data. Looking at the study overall: Relapsing-remitting, secondary progressive and progressive-relapsing forms made up the multiple sclerosis disease courses. General study findings and limits: TRBV5-6, TRBV5-1 and TRBV20-1 belonged to a set of about five TRBV segments that were more frequent in patients than controls. With F measure, samples from one preparation batch clustered together strongly. Controls showed significantly higher normalized Chao1 diversity than did multiple sclerosis patients.

The sample holds a few counts of this clonotype. Its antigen is unknown. Researchers reported that TCR beta cDNA libraries carried unique molecular identifiers. Once about 0.95 to 10 million T cells were used, hundreds of thousands of cDNA molecules resulted. A single record per CDR3 protein comes from TCRdb applying MiXCR to the PCR reads. Of hundreds of thousands of distinct CDR3 sequences in the sample, more than 50% are singletons; the top ten hold 11%. Germline CDR1 is SGHTA and CDR2 is FQGNSA. CDR3 length: 14 amino acids. The rearrangement uses TRBV7-2 and TRBJ2-4; D ambiguous. The J call is in doubt because the DNA end fits TRBJ2-7 better. The clonotype originates from a girl aged 2 to 10 with multiple sclerosis. Input material: blood. The CDR3 DNA follows: TGTGCCAGCAGCTTAGTACCCGGGCGGAACGAGCAGTACTTC. This sequence encodes CASSLVPGRNEQYF.